Listed here is a single TCR beta chain. Original analysis: Nucleated cell number was recorded as an estimate derived from reference gene primer amplification. This table comes from immunoSEQ multiplex PCR, and its TCRdb copy is limited to in-frame clones, with some not included. Clone size and the V and J calls come from that table; the DNA yielded D and trimming. The table lists 200,000 to 250,000 clones, about four fifths of them singletons. This record comes from a study of blood T cell repertoires in COVID-19. The sequencing input was peripheral blood. The source is a man aged 45-60 years with acute or convalescent COVID-19.

In nucleotides, the CDR3 is TGTGCCAGCCTTTCAGGGGGCTACACTGAAGCTTTCTTT. Translating gives CASLSGGYTEAFF. The chain has TRBV6-5 and TRBJ1-1, with TRBD1 matching 8 bases. V lost 8 bases to trimming and J lost 3 bases; unmatched junction nucleotides: 5. The length of the CDR3 is 13 residues. Looked up from germline, CDR1 is MNHEY and CDR2 is SVGAGI.